This TCR beta chain was recovered during a study of T cell responses to AZD1222 COVID-19 vaccine (dated by TCRdb to the early 2020s). In terms of the full investigation: A total of 233 trial participants underwent TCR sequencing, of whom under 220 had received two doses of AZD1222 and around 25 had received two doses of the MenACWY control vaccine. Trial participants were enrolled by age into subgroups of 18-55, 56-69 and 70-plus years, and around 150, 28 and 57 TCR-sequenced participants, respectively, were included in these subgroups. Summary of the overall study and its limitations: Spike-specific TCR breadth and depth rose significantly after two AZD1222 doses compared with day 0 and with MenACWY recipients. Conclusions about previously exposed vaccinees were limited because only a handful of AZD1222 recipients were SARS-CoV-2 seropositive at baseline. Because no day 14 peak-response samples were available, repertoires were characterized only after the peak T cell response. Vaccine-associated CD4 TCRs spanned the whole spike protein, with dominant responses in regions 160-218 and 743-854. The 56-69-year group was small, and its depth increase did not reach significance, likely because of low power. Participants were mostly white British and included more females than males, and it was suggested by the authors that clonal diversity may have been underestimated. Reportedly, close to half of the unique spike-specific TCRs recognized epitopes lying outside the regions that are mutated in the B.1.351 and B.1.1.7 variants.

According to the study, the label for this sample's time point signals: baseline before first vaccination. The meaning of the sample's treatment or condition label: meningococcal conjugate vaccine given as trial control. Vaccinee samples were obtained from the UK trials COV001 and COV002, which included a single-blind randomized controlled phase 2/3 trial of AZD1222 (ChAdOx1 nCoV-19) in healthy adults. Trial participant PBMC samples were collected at day 0 and day 28 after the second dose for TCRbeta chain sequencing. The germline V gene sets CDR1 to KGHSH and CDR2 to LQKENI. V is trimmed back by 1 base and J by 0 bases, and the junction contains 4 bases that no gene match accounts for. CDR3 length: 16 amino acids, cysteine to phenylalanine. Of all the DNA, just the CDR3 is kept, 48 bases in frame from base 1. The CDR3 regions of human TCRbeta chains were analyzed by immunosequencing. The original methods were these. Repertoire TCRs were checked for matches against a reference library of SARS-CoV-2-specific TCRs that had been generated using the MIRA antigen-specificity platform. Breadth meant the fraction of unique TCRs that were SARS-CoV-2-associated, whereas depth meant the fraction of total T cells that were SARS-CoV-2-associated. Each spike-specific TCR was assigned to its reactive spike region and to a CD4 or CD8 class using the MIRA data. Log10-transformed breadth and depth values were compared by one-way ANOVA with Sidak's multiple comparisons tests. This is the immuneACCESS table as TCRdb keeps it, with only in-frame sequences that have V and J called. A part of the clones is gone; compared with another copy, unresolved V genes explain less than half, and the rest is unexplained. D and trimming were read from the DNA, whereas the V and J calls and clone size are those reported in that table. The sample data list approximately 220,000 clones, and approximately 94% of these were observed just once. The top ten clones comprise about 1% of the sample.

Remarks on this clone: Its cognate antigen has yet to be identified. Qualities for individual bases were not recorded, and no much larger clone is one base off.

The TCR comes from an adult in good health. The sequencing used peripheral blood, collected on day 0 of MenACWY control vaccination. The chain uses TRBV18 and TRBJ2-7; the central 9 bases match TRBD2. For the CDR3, the sequence is CASSPRGGGTSYEQYF. The DNA reads TGTGCCAGCTCACCACGCGGGGGGGGGACCTCCTACGAGCAGTACTTC. The CDR3, completed at both ends by the reference TRBV18 and TRBJ2-7 genes, gives the full variable domain NAGVMQNPRHLVRRRGQEARLRCSPMKGHSHVYWYRQLPEEGLKFMVYLQKENIIDESGMPKERFSAEFPKEGPSILRIQQVVRGDSAAYFCASSPRGGGTSYEQYFGPGTRLTVT.